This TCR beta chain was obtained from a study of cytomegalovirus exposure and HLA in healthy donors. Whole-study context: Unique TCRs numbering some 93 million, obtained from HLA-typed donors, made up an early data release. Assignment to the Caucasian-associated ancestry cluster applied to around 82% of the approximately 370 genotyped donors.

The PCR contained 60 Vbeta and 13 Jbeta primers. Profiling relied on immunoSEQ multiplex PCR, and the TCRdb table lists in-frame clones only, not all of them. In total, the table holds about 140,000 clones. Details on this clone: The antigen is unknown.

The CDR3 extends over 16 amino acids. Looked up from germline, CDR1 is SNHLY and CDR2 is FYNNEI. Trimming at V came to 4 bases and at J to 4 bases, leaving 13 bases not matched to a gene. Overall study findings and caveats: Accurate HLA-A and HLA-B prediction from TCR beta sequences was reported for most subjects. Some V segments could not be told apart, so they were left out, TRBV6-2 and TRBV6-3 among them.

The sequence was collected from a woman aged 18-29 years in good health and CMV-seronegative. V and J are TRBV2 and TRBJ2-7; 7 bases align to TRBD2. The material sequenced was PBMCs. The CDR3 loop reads CASSGWREPVGYEQYV. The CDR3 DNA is TGTGCCAGCAGTGGGTGGCGGGAGCCCGTTGGTTACGAGCAGTACGTC.